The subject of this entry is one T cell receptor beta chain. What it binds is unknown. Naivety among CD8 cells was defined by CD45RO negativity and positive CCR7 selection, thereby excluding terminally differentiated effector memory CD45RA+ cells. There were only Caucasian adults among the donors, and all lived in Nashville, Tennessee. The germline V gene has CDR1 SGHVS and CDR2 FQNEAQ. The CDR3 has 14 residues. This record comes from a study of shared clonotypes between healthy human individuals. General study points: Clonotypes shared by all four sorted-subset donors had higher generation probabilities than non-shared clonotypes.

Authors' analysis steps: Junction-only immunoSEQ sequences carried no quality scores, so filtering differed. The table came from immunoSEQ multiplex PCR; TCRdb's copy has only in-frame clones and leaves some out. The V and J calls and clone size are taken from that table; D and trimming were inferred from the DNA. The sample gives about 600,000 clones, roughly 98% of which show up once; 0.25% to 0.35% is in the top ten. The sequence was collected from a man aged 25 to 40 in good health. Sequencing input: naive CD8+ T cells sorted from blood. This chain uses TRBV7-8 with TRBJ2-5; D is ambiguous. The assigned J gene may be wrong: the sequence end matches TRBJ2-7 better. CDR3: CASSLSQSLYEQYF. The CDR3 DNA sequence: TGTGCCAGCAGCTTAAGTCAGAGCCTCTACGAGCAGTACTTC.